This passage covers 5 T cell receptor beta chains from one sample sequenced in a study of OX40 agonist ivuxolimab in advanced cancers. Only in-frame clones appear in the TCRdb table, and some are missing; sequencing was by immunoSEQ multiplex PCR. The sample lists 100,000 or so clones, roughly nine tenths seen once, with 0.31% in the top ten. This specimen consisted of CD4+ or CD8+ T cells sorted from blood, obtained in a trial of the OX40 agonist ivuxolimab. Receptor source: an adult with an advanced solid tumor such as melanoma, head and neck, liver or kidney cancer.

The CDR3 DNA reads TGCGCCAGCAGCCGACAGGGTCGGAGCCAAGAGACCCAGTACTTC. This sequence encodes CASSRQGRSQETQYF. The rearrangement links TRBV5-1 to TRBJ2-5; 7 positions match TRBD1. This CDR3 is built from 15 residues. In germline, CDR1 is SGHRS, CDR2 YFSETQ. Trimming at V came to 4 bases and at J to 1 base, leaving 7 bases not matched to a gene.

The chain joins TRBV11-2 to TRBJ2-3; D is unresolved. Per germline, CDR1 SGHAT and CDR2 FQNNGV. The CDR3 length is 12 residues. V shed 1 base and J shed 6 bases, with 5 bases lying between them. CDR3: CASSLGRDTQYF. CDR3 sequence (DNA): TGTGCCAGCAGCTTAGGACGGGATACGCAGTATTTT.

The rearrangement links TRBV10-3 to TRBJ1-1; 10 positions match TRBD1. Trimming at V came to 10 bases and at J to 3 bases, leaving 5 bases not matched to a gene. The CDR3 extends over 13 amino acids. Germline CDR1 ENHRY, CDR2 SYGVKD. This chain's CDR3 is CATSGTGDTEAFF. The DNA for the CDR3 is TGTGCCACTTCCGGGACAGGGGACACTGAAGCTTTCTTT.

A remark on this clone: At one boundary the junction diverges from the germline segment, which might be a read error. The chain links TRBV28 to TRBJ2-7, with 12 positions matching TRBD2. This CDR3 has 17 amino acids. CDR1 MDHEN and CDR2 SYDVKM come from the germline V gene. The CDR3 nucleotides are TGTGCCAGCATCGGGACCCCGAGTCGGCTAGCGGGAGGGCCCCTTCACTTC. Translation gives CASIGTPSRLAGGPLHF.

The rearrangement links TRBV28 to TRBJ1-2; possible D gene TRBD1, 5 bases. This CDR3 spans 12 amino acids. Germline V gene sequence: CDR1 MDHEN, CDR2 SYDVKM. V dropped 4 bases and J dropped 4 bases, with 7 bases sitting between them. CDR3 protein: CASSSTVYGYTF. CDR3 nucleotides: TGTGCCAGCAGTTCGACAGTCTATGGCTACACCTTC.